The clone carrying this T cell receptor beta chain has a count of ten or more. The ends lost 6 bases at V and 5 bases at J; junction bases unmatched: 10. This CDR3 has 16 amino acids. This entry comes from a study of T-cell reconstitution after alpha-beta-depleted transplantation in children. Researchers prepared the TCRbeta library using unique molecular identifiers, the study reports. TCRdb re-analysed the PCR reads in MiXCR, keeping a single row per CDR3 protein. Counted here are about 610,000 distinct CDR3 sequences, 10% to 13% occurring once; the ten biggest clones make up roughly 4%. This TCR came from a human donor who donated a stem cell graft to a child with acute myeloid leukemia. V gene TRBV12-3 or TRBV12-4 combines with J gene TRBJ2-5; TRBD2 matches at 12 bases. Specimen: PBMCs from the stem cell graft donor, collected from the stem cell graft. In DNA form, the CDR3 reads TGTGCCAGCAGACTCTCGACTAGCGGGAGAAGGGAGACCCAGTACTTC. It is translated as CASRLSTSGRRETQYF.